This T cell receptor (beta chain) is drawn from a study of blood T cell repertoires in COVID-19 (TCRdb year 2020). About the full investigation: Samples from collaborators originated in the United States, Italy and Spain and spanned both the acute and convalescent phases of COVID-19. The prospective study material was composed of cDNA or gDNA derived from T cells, B-cell-depleted T cells, or PBMCs. Deeply sampled blood TCRbeta repertoires from subjects exposed to, actively infected with, or recovered from COVID-19 were included in the dataset. The repertoires were released in a freely available public database intended as a resource for research on the immune response to SARS-CoV-2. Samples were obtained from the ongoing ImmuneRACE study (first 160 participants) and from 950 to 1,500 subjects provided by 6 global collaborators. A de-identified subject ID, COVID-19 status, age in years and sex were almost always included in the sample metadata. Where HLA class I and class II types were available, the types were taken from metadata supplied by the sample provider, not from assay-based typing. Broader findings and caveats from the paper: The amount of clinical and demographic metadata varied by source and participant and was provided uncurated.

There are a few counts of this clone. There is no known antigen for this receptor. No per-base quality is available; no much larger clone lies one base away. From the cysteine through the phenylalanine, the CDR3 covers 16 amino acids. Just CDR3 DNA is preserved here, 48 bases in frame from base 1. The germline V end is reduced by 4 bases and the J end by 7 bases; junction bases left unmatched: 12. In the germline V gene, CDR1 corresponds to SGHTA and CDR2 to FQGNSA. The immunoSEQ Assay, a bias-controlled multiplex PCR, was used to amplify TCRbeta CDR3 regions from genomic DNA. Processing in the source paper ran as follows. The number of nucleated cells in each sample was estimated from the amplification of reference gene primers within the assay. To quantify the absolute abundance of each unique TCRbeta CDR3 rearrangement, sequence reads were collapsed and filtered. Productive Simpson clonality was computed per sample as the square root of Simpson's diversity index over productive rearrangements. The immuneACCESS repertoire file appears here via TCRdb, limited to in-frame rearrangements. These files lack a portion of the clones; in checked studies, under half of the deficit traces to unresolved V genes, and the cause of the others is not known. V, J and clone size derive from that table, while D and trimming were established from the DNA sequence. The table for this sample lists fewer than 120,000 clones; roughly 76% of them were counted only once. Around 7.3% of the sample belongs to the ten largest clones.

Collaborating institutions collected whole blood in K2EDTA tubes following their own protocols. For TCRbeta analysis, collaborators shipped samples in one of three forms: frozen whole blood, isolated PBMCs, or DNA extracted from either of those sample types. The receptor comes from a woman in her fifties or sixties with acute or convalescent COVID-19. The specimen was peripheral blood. The sequence links TRBV7-2 to TRBJ2-7; a stretch of 11 junction bases matches TRBD2. DNA sequence: TGTGCCAGCAGCTCAGCTCTAGCGGGGGGCCAAACGGAGCAGTACTTC. Translated, it reads CASSSALAGGQTEQYF.